A selection of T cell receptor beta chains follows, all from one sample in a study of CD8 T cells in Susac syndrome. A single record per CDR3 protein comes from TCRdb applying MiXCR to the immunoSEQ multiplex PCR reads. Altogether 180,000 or so distinct CDR3 sequences are present, around 96% being singletons, with the ten largest covering under 0.095%. Sequencing was carried out using CD4+ T cells from PBMCs. Receptors originate from a human donor with multiple sclerosis. Both conserved end residues are part of each CDR3. Each record gives: D gene, J gene, clone size, V gene, CDR3 DNA, CDR3 protein. The D gene is left open where the match is weak. Part of the rows lack a size; the others show once, few, many or a class for expanded clones.

>NA|TRBJ2-7|NA|TRBV27
TGTGCCAGCAGTTTCCGGGACCCAGCCTACGAGCAGTACTTC
CASSFRDPAYEQYF
>TRBD1|TRBJ2-1|NA|TRBV27
TGTGCCAGCAGAGGACAGGGGGCGAGTGAGCAGTTCTTC
CASRGQGASEQFF
>NA|TRBJ1-3|NA|TRBV9
TGTGCCAGCAGCGTAGACCCCGGACAGACCTCTGGAAACACCATATATTTT
CASSVDPGQTSGNTIYF
>TRBD1|TRBJ2-3|once|TRBV29-1
TGCAGCGTTGAGCCCCGGACAGGGCTCACAGATACGCAGTATTTT
CSVEPRTGLTDTQYF
>NA|TRBJ1-6|NA|TRBV11-2
TGTGCCAGCAGCTACGAAGGGAGCTCCTATAATTCACCCCTCCACTTT
CASSYEGSSYNSPLHF
>TRBD1|TRBJ1-1|NA|TRBV20-1
TGCAGTGCGCGATCAGGGGGCGTGGACACTGAAGCTTTCTTT
CSARSGGVDTEAFF
>NA|TRBJ2-7|NA|TRBV9
TGTGCCAGCAGCGCCTGGGACAACTCAAGGCCATACGAGCAGTACTTC
CASSAWDNSRPYEQYF
>NA|TRBJ2-7|NA|TRBV3-1
TGTGCCAGCAGCCAAGACACCTCGGGGGAGCAGTACTTC
CASSQDTSGEQYF
>NA|TRBJ1-2|NA|TRBV6-5
TGTGCCAGCAGTTACACGGAACAGGCATTCTACACCTTC
CASSYTEQAFYTF
>NA|TRBJ2-5|NA|TRBV3-1
TGTGCCAGCAGCCAACGGTTCGGGACACAGTACCAGTACTTC
CASSQRFGTQYQYF
>TRBD1|TRBJ2-5|NA|TRBV30
TGTGCCTGGGGAAGAGGGGGCGAGACCCAGTACTTC
CAWGRGGETQYF
>NA|TRBJ2-3|NA|TRBV12-3/TRBV12-4
TGTGCCAGCAGTAAAACGGCCCCGACAGATACGCAGTATTTT
CASSKTAPTDTQYF
>NA|TRBJ2-1|NA|TRBV7-9
TGTGCCAGCAGCCCGGGACTCCGCCAGGAGTGGTTCTTC
CASSPGLRQEWFF
>NA|TRBJ2-1|NA|TRBV24-1
TGTGCCACCAGTGATTTGACGGGCCGTGGTGAGCAGTTCTTC
CATSDLTGRGEQFF
>TRBD1|TRBJ1-5|NA|TRBV7-3
TGTGCCAGCAGCTTCCGGGACAGGATCCCGCATTTT
CASSFRDRIPHF
>TRBD1|TRBJ1-2|NA|TRBV29-1
TGCAGCGTTGAAGGCCCGGACAGGCTTAATGGCTACACCTTC
CSVEGPDRLNGYTF
>NA|TRBJ1-2|NA|TRBV20-1
TGCAGTGCTAGATCTACACTACAGGGCGCCGGCTACACCTTC
CSARSTLQGAGYTF
>NA|TRBJ2-7|NA|TRBV2
TGTGCCAGCAGCCTTGACAGTACCTCCTACGAGCAGTACTTC
CASSLDSTSYEQYF
>TRBD2|TRBJ2-7|NA|TRBV3-1
TGTGCCAGCAGTCGCCTAGCGGGAGGGAGAGCCTACGAGCAGTACTTC
CASSRLAGGRAYEQYF
>TRBD2|TRBJ2-4|once|TRBV18
TGTGCCAGCTCACCTGGCGGGAGTGGCATTCAGTACTTC
CASSPGGSGIQYF
>TRBD2|TRBJ2-2|NA|TRBV29-1
TGCAGCGCGAGACTAGCGGGGAAAGGCGGGGAGCTGTTTTTT
CSARLAGKGGELFF
>NA|TRBJ2-4|NA|TRBV3-1
TGTGCCAGCAGCCAGGTGGGCATCGTAGCCAAAAACATTCAGTACTTC
CASSQVGIVAKNIQYF
>NA|TRBJ2-5|NA|TRBV14
TGTGCCAGCAGCCAAGAGATCGGTAGTTGGGAGACCCAGTACTTC
CASSQEIGSWETQYF
>TRBD2|TRBJ2-1|NA|TRBV6-2/TRBV6-3
TGTGCCAGCACCCTAGCGGGAGTTGGCAATGAGCAGTTCTTC
CASTLAGVGNEQFF
>NA|TRBJ2-1|NA|TRBV7-9
TGTGCCAGCAGCTTTGGCGGGACAACCTACAATGAGCAGTTCTTC
CASSFGGTTYNEQFF
>TRBD2|TRBJ2-3|NA|TRBV20-1
TGCAGTGCGCCTATTAGCGGGGGTGCATCTAGCACAGATACGCAGTATTTT
CSAPISGGASSTDTQYF
>TRBD2|TRBJ2-1|NA|TRBV5-1
TGCGCCAGCAGCTTTAGCGGGGGGGGCGATGAGCAGTTCTTC
CASSFSGGGDEQFF
>NA|TRBJ2-2|NA|TRBV5-1
TGCGCCAGCAGCTCCTCCGGCCGTCCCGGGGAGCTGTTTTTT
CASSSSGRPGELFF
>NA|TRBJ2-4|once|TRBV4-1
TGCGCCAGCAGCTGGGGGAGGTGGAACATTCAGTACTTC
CASSWGRWNIQYF
>TRBD2|TRBJ2-3|NA|TRBV29-1
TGCAGCGTTGAAAGCGGGAGGGGAACGGATACGCAGTATTTT
CSVESGRGTDTQYF
>NA|TRBJ2-1|NA|TRBV6-6
TGTGCCAGCAGTTACAAGGGTAGTCACAATGAGCAGTTCTTC
CASSYKGSHNEQFF
>NA|TRBJ2-1|NA|TRBV30
TGTGCCTGGAGTTCCCACCCTAGTGGAAGCTCCTACAATGAGCAGTTCTTC
CAWSSHPSGSSYNEQFF
>NA|TRBJ1-2|NA|TRBV29-1
TGCAGCGTTGATCCCCCAGGAGGGGGCTATGGCTACACCTTC
CSVDPPGGGYGYTF
>NA|TRBJ2-6|NA|TRBV6-6
TGTGCCAGCAGTTACCGGATTACTGGGGCCAACGTCCTGACTTTC
CASSYRITGANVLTF
>TRBD1|TRBJ2-7|NA|TRBV7-9
TGTGCCAGCAGCCCCGACAGGGGGTCCTTGGCCTACGAGCAGTACTTC
CASSPDRGSLAYEQYF
>TRBD1|TRBJ1-2|NA|TRBV27
TGTGCCAGCAGTTTATCTAGGACAGGGGAGGTCTATGGCTACACCTTC
CASSLSRTGEVYGYTF
>NA|TRBJ1-2|NA|TRBV5-1
TGCGCCAGCAGCGGGACGGGCGTGAACTATGGCTACACCTTC
CASSGTGVNYGYTF
>TRBD1|TRBJ2-3|NA|TRBV5-1
TGCGCCAGCCGGGACAGGGGCACAGATACGCAGTATTTT
CASRDRGTDTQYF
>TRBD2|TRBJ2-7|NA|TRBV7-9
TGTGCCAGCAGCTTAACTGACGGGGGGATCTACGAGCAGTACTTC
CASSLTDGGIYEQYF
>TRBD1|TRBJ2-7|NA|TRBV10-3
TGTGCCATCAGTGCCGGGACAGTGACCTACGAGCAGTACTTC
CAISAGTVTYEQYF
>NA|TRBJ1-1|NA|TRBV19
TGTGCCAGTAACCTCCGAGGCAGGGCCGACACTGAAGCTTTCTTT
CASNLRGRADTEAFF
>NA|TRBJ2-2|NA|TRBV11-1
TGTGCCAGCAGCTCCATGGGGGAGTGGTTCGGGGAGCTGTTTTTT
CASSSMGEWFGELFF
>NA|TRBJ1-3|once|TRBV29-1
TGCAGCGTTATCCCGGCAGGGTACTCTGGAAACACCATATATTTT
CSVIPAGYSGNTIYF
>NA|TRBJ2-1|NA|TRBV12-3/TRBV12-4
TGTGCCAGCAGGTTCTGGGGTAATGAGCAGTTCTTC
CASRFWGNEQFF
>TRBD1|TRBJ2-5|NA|TRBV29-1
TGCAGCGTCAAGGACAGGGGGCAGAGGGAGACCCAGTACTTC
CSVKDRGQRETQYF
>NA|TRBJ2-1|NA|TRBV15
TGTGCCACCAGCATACCCAGCGTCCACAATGAGCAGTTCTTC
CATSIPSVHNEQFF
>NA|TRBJ1-1|NA|TRBV4-1
TGCGCCAGCAGTAATCGGGTAGTGGTGAACACTGAAGCTTTCTTT
CASSNRVVVNTEAFF
>NA|TRBJ1-1|NA|TRBV2
TGTGCCACCACGGGGGACGGGAACACTGAAGCTTTCTTT
CATTGDGNTEAFF
>TRBD1|TRBJ1-5|NA|TRBV20-1
TGCAGTGCTAGAGCCCGGGACAGAAATCAGCCCCAGCATTTT
CSARARDRNQPQHF
>TRBD1|TRBJ1-6|NA|TRBV6-6
TGTGCCAGCAGAACTTGGGACAGGGGGGAGTCACCCCTCCACTTT
CASRTWDRGESPLHF
>NA|TRBJ2-7|NA|TRBV3-1
TGTGCCAGCAGCCGGACCGGGACACTCTACGAGCAGTACTTC
CASSRTGTLYEQYF
>NA|TRBJ2-5|NA|TRBV12-3/TRBV12-4
TGTGCCAGCAGTTTTCGACCCCCCCGGGAGACCCAGTACTTC
CASSFRPPRETQYF